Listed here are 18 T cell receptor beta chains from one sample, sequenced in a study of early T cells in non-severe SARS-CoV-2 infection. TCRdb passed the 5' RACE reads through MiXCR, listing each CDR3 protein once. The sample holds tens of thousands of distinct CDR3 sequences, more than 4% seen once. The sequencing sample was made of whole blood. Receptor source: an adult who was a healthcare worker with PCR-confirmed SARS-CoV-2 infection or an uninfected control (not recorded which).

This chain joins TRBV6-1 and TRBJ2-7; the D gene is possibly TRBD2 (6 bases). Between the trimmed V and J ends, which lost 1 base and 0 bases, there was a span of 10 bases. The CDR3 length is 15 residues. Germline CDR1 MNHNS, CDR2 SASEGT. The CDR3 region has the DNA TGTGCCAGCAGTGAAGAGGAGACTAGCTCCTACGAGCAGTACTTC. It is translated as CASSEEETSSYEQYF.

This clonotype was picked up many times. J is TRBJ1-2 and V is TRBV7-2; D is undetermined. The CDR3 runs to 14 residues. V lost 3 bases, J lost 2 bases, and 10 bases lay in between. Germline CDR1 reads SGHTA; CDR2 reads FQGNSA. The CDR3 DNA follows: TGTGCCAGCAGCTTTACCGGGAAAAACTATGGCTACACCTTC. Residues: CASSFTGKNYGYTF. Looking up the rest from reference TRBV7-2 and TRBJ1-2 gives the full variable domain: GAGVSQSPSNKVTEKGKDVELRCDPISGHTALYWYRQSLGQGLEFLIYFQGNSAPDKSGLPSDRFSAERTGGSVSTLTIQRTQQEDSAVYLCASSFTGKNYGYTFGSGTRLTVV.

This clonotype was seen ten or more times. Written as DNA, the CDR3 is TGTGCCAGCAGTTTCGACGGTTATGGCTACACCTTC. Protein product: CASSFDGYGYTF. The chain combines TRBV6-2 or TRBV6-3 with TRBJ1-2; D ambiguous. CDR1 and CDR2 from the germline V gene are MNHEY and SVGEGT. CDR3 length: 12 residues. Trimming pared 4 bases from V and 5 bases from J, leaving 8 bases between.

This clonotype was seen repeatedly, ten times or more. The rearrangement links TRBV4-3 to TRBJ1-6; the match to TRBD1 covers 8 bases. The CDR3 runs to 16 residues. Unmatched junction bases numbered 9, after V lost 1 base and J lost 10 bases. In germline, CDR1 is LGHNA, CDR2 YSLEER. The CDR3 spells CASSQVPGGSLSPLHF. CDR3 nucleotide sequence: TGCGCCAGCAGCCAAGTCCCAGGGGGCTCATTGTCACCCCTCCACTTT.

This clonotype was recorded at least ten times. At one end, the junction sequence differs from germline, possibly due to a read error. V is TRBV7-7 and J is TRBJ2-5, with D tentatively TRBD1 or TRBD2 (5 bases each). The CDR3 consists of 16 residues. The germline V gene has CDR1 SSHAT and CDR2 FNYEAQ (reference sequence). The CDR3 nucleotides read TGTGCTAGCAGCTTAGCGCAGGGCGGTGCGCGGGAGACCCAGTACTTC. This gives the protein CASSLAQGGARETQYF. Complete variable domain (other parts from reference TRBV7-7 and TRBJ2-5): GAGVSQSPRYKVTKRGQDVTLRCDPISSHATLYWYQQALGQGPEFLTYFNYEAQPDKSGLPSDRFSAERPEGSISTLTIQRTEQRDSAMYRCASSLAQGGARETQYFGPGTRLLVL.

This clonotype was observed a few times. The CDR3 nucleotides are TGTGCCAGTAGTACCTCCGGGATCCCTAATCAGCCCCAGCATTTT. As protein: CASSTSGIPNQPQHF. The J gene is TRBJ1-5, the V gene TRBV19; D is ambiguous. CDR1 and CDR2 from the germline V gene are LNHDA and SQIVND (reference sequence). Trimming removed 4 bases from V and 4 bases from J, with 14 bases in between. CDR3 length: 15 residues.

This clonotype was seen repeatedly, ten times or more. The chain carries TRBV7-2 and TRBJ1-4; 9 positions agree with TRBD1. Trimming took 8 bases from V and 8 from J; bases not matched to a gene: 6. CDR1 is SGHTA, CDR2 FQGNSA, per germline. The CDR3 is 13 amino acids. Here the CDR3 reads CASSGTGIEKLFF. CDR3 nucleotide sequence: TGTGCCAGCTCCGGGACAGGGATCGAAAAACTGTTTTTT.

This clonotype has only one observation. CDR3 loop: CATSKRAGMAGELFF. The DNA for the CDR3 is TGTGCCACCAGTAAGAGGGCAGGGATGGCCGGGGAGCTGTTTTTT. The chain recombines TRBV15 with TRBJ2-2; either TRBD1 or TRBD2 may supply D (5 bases each). Deletions cut 6 bases from V and 6 bases from J, with 17 bases between. Germline V gene sequence: CDR1 LNHNV, CDR2 YYDKDF (reference sequence). The CDR3 runs 15 residues.

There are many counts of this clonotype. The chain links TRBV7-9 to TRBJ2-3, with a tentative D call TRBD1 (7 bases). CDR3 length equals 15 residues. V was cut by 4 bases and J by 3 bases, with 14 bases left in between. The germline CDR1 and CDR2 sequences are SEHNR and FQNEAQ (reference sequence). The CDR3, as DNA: TGTGCCAGCAGCTCCCAGGGGGGACTTACAGATACGCAGTATTTT. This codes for CASSSQGGLTDTQYF.

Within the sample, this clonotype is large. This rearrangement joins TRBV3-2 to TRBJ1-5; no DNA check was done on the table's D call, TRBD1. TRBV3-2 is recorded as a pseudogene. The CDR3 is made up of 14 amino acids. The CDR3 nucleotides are TGTGCCAGCAGGCAGGGTCGCGGCAATCAGCCCCAGCATTTT. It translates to CASRQGRGNQPQHF.

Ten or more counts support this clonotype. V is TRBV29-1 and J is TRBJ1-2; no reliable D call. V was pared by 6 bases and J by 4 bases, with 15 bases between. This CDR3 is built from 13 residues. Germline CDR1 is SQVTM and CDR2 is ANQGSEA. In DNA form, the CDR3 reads TGCAGCGTCCGCAGCGGCCAGTTCTATGGCTACACCTTC. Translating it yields CSVRSGQFYGYTF.

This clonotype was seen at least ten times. Here the CDR3 reads CASRYSGRVSYNEQFF. The DNA of the CDR3 is TGTGCCAGCAGATATAGCGGGAGAGTCTCCTACAATGAGCAGTTCTTC. The rearrangement joins TRBV11-2 to TRBJ2-1, with 9 bases identical to TRBD2. This CDR3 contains 16 residues. CDR1 and CDR2 (germline): SGHAT, FQNNGV. Unmatched junction bases numbered 6, after V lost 6 bases and J lost 0 bases.

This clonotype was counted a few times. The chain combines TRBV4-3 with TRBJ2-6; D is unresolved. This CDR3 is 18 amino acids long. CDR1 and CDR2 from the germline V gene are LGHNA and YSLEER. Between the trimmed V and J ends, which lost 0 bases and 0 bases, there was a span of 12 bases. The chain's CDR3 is CASSQDPGRPSGANVLTF. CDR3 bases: TGCGCCAGCAGCCAAGATCCCGGACGGCCCTCTGGGGCCAACGTCCTGACTTTC.

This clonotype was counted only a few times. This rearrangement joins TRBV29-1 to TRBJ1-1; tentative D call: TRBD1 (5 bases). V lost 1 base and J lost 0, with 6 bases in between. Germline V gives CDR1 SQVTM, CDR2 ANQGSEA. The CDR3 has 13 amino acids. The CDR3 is CSVEGTLNTEAFF. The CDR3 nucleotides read TGCAGCGTTGAAGGGACACTGAACACTGAAGCTTTCTTT. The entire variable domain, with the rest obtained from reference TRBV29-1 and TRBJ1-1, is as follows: SAVISQKPSRDICQRGTSLTIQCQVDSQVTMMFWYRQQPGQSLTLIATANQGSEATYESGFVIDKFPISRPNLTFSTLTVSNMSPEDSSIYLCSVEGTLNTEAFFGQGTRLTVV.

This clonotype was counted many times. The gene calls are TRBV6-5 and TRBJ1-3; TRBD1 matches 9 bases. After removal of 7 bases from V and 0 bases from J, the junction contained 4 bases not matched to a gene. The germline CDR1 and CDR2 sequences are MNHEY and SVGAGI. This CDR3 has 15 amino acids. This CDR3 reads CASTLGQGSGNTIYF. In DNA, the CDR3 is TGTGCCAGCACCCTGGGACAGGGCTCTGGAAACACCATATATTTT.

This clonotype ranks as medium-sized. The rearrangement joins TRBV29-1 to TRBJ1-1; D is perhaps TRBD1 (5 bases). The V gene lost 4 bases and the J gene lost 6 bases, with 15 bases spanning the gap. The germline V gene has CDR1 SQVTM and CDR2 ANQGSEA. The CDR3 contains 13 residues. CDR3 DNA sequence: TGCAGCGTTGTGGCAGGAGGGGAAGCTGAAGCTTTCTTT. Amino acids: CSVVAGGEAEAFF.

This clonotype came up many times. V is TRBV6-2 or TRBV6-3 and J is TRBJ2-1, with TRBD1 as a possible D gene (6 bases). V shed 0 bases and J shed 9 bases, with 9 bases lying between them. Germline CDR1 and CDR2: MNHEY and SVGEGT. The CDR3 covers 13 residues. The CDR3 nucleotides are TGTGCCAGCAGTTACTCAGACAGGCCTGAGCAGTTCTTC. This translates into CASSYSDRPEQFF.

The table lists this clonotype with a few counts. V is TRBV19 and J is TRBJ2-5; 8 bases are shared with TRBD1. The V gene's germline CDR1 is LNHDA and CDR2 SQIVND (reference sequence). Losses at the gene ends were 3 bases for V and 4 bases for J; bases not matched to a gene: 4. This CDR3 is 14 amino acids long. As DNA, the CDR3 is TGTGCCAGTAGTATCCGCAGGGGGCGAGAGACCCAGTACTTC. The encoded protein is CASSIRRGRETQYF.